Below are 10 T cell receptor beta chains sequenced from a single sample in a study of control samples from healthy donors and cancer patients (dated by TCRdb to the early 2020s). Library creation used the immunoSEQ multiplex PCR assay. TCRdb provides this immuneACCESS table in a form limited to in-frame rearrangements. Some clones are lacking; in checked studies, under half of them reflect an unresolved V gene, and why the rest are absent is not known. This sample is represented by about 120,000 clones; about 91% of them were singletons. Roughly 3.3% of the sample goes to the ten largest clones. Source material: blood. Receptors were obtained from a man in his forties or fifties in good health.

The chain joins TRBV5-1 to TRBJ2-4; 7 nucleotides align to TRBD2. V lost 6 bases and J lost 2; bases outside the gene matches: 8. Germline loops: CDR1 SGHRS, CDR2 YFSETQ. The CDR3 sequence is 15 residues long. The DNA for the CDR3 is TGCGCCAGCACCAAAGGGGAGGGGTCCAAAAACATTCAGTACTTC. It is translated as CASTKGEGSKNIQYF.

This clone came up once. The chain recombines TRBV2 with TRBJ2-7, with TRBD1 identical over 8 bases. The CDR3 contains 12 residues. Germline CDR1 SNHLY, CDR2 FYNNEI. Losses at the gene ends were 6 bases for V and 3 bases for J; bases not matched to a gene: 1. CDR3 sequence (DNA): TGTGCCAGCAGGGACAGGGTCTACGAGCAGTACTTC. It is translated as CASRDRVYEQYF.

The chain carries TRBV19 and TRBJ2-5; D unresolved. In germline, CDR1 is LNHDA, CDR2 SQIVND (reference sequence). Deletions cut 4 bases from V and 0 bases from J, with 9 bases between. This CDR3 has 14 amino acids. This CDR3 reads CASSRRRDQETQYF. The CDR3 DNA sequence: TGTGCCAGTAGTAGACGACGGGACCAAGAGACCCAGTACTTC.

V gene TRBV25-1 combines with J gene TRBJ2-7, with unresolved D. Germline V gene data show CDR1 as MGHDK and CDR2 as SYGVNS. V was cut by 3 bases and J by 7 bases, with 19 bases left in between. There are 15 residues in the CDR3. CDR3 loop: CASSDMSYPIREQYF. DNA of the CDR3: TGTGCCAGCAGTGATATGTCTTACCCAATACGAGAGCAGTACTTC.

CDR3 residues: CASTPERVWSNQPQHF. The CDR3 DNA reads as TGTGCCAGCACCCCTGAGAGGGTTTGGAGCAATCAGCCCCAGCATTTT. The rearrangement links TRBV11-3 to TRBJ1-5; D is ambiguous. V shed 7 bases and J shed 1 base, with 17 bases lying between them. Germline CDR1 and CDR2: SGHNT and YENEEA. The CDR3 loop spans 16 amino acids.

There are a few counts of this clone. The rearrangement uses TRBV5-1 and TRBJ2-5; 9 nucleotides agree with TRBD2. With 0 bases clipped from V and 4 bases from J, the junction kept 7 bases outside the gene matches. The CDR3 length is 16 residues. Germline CDR1 is SGHRS and CDR2 is YFSETQ. The CDR3 here is CASSLEGGGARETQYF. As DNA, the CDR3 is TGCGCCAGCAGCTTGGAGGGCGGGGGGGCCAGAGAGACCCAGTACTTC. Drawing the rest from reference TRBV5-1 and TRBJ2-5, the complete variable domain is KAGVTQTPRYLIKTRGQQVTLSCSPISGHRSVSWYQQTPGQGLQFLFEYFSETQRNKGNFPGRFSGRQFSNSRSEMNVSTLELGDSALYLCASSLEGGGARETQYFGPGTRLLVL.

The chain carries TRBV3-1 (or the pseudogene TRBV3-2) and TRBJ1-6, with 8 bases aligning to TRBD1. The CDR3 sequence is 17 residues long. In germline, CDR1 is LGHDT, CDR2 YNNKEL (reference sequence). With V trimmed by 0 bases and J by 3 bases, 4 bases remained unmatched. The DNA for the CDR3 is TGTGCCAGCAGCCAAGAGGCAGGGGGCCGCTATAATTCACCCCTCCACTTT. Translating it yields CASSQEAGGRYNSPLHF.

This clone was picked up a small number of times. V is TRBV30 and J is TRBJ1-6; D not certain. Germline V CDR1 and CDR2: GTSNPN, SVGIG (reference sequence). V was trimmed by 3 bases and J by 0 bases, leaving 3 bases between them. This CDR3 contains 13 residues. CDR3 DNA: TGTGCCTGGAGGCGCTCCTATAATTCACCCCTCCACTTT. Translated: CAWRRSYNSPLHF.

The chain links TRBV5-8 to TRBJ1-3; D possibly corresponds to TRBD1 (5 bases). V was clipped by 0 bases and J by 2 bases, with 9 bases between them. Germline V gene lookup returns CDR1 SGHTS and CDR2 YDEGEE. The CDR3 totals 15 residues. The CDR3 is CASSLAGIAGNTIYF. CDR3 in DNA: TGTGCCAGCAGCTTGGCAGGGATCGCTGGAAACACCATATATTTT.

The genes are TRBV2 and TRBJ2-7; TRBD1 agrees at 10 bases. CDR1 SNHLY and CDR2 FYNNEI come from the germline V gene. CDR3 size: 17 residues. V lost 6 bases to trimming and J lost 1 base; unmatched junction nucleotides: 12. In DNA form, the CDR3 reads TGTGCCAGCAGGGGCGGACAGGGGGGTTTAAGGTCCTACGAGCAGTACTTC. It encodes CASRGGQGGLRSYEQYF.